The clone carrying this T cell receptor (beta chain) was counted a few times. Its target is not known. A read error may produce the germline difference seen at one junction end. Other DNA sequences within the sample encode an identical CDR3. This CDR3 contains 15 residues. From germline, CDR1 is SGHDT and CDR2 YYEEEE. This record comes from a study of OX40 agonist ivuxolimab in advanced cancers. The overall study: Patients receiving dose escalation had hepatocellular carcinoma, melanoma, renal cell or head and neck cancer. Participants averaged about 60 years of age (range 23 to 79) and were approximately 81% male.

Sequencing used immunoSEQ multiplex PCR; TCRdb keeps in-frame clones, though not all of them. The table records about 33,000 clones, approximately 90% of them present only once. Findings of the study overall: Still undetermined is the antigen specificity of the expanded peripheral T cells.

The chain joins TRBV5-6 to TRBJ2-7, with D perhaps matching TRBD2 (7 bases). This TCR derives from an adult with an advanced solid tumor such as melanoma, head and neck, liver or kidney cancer. Sequences were derived from CD4+ or CD8+ T cells sorted from blood, sampled in a trial of the OX40 agonist ivuxolimab. The CDR3 region has the DNA TGCGCCCGCAGCTTGGGCCTCGCGGGGGCGGGGGAGCAGTACTTC. This translates into CARSLGLAGAGEQYF. The entire variable domain, with the rest obtained from reference TRBV5-6 and TRBJ2-7, is as follows: DAGVTQSPTHLIKTRGQQVTLRCSPKSGHDTVSWYQQALGQGPQFIFQYYEEEERQRGNFPDRFSGHQFPNYSSELNVNALLLGDSALYLCARSLGLAGAGEQYFGPGTRLTVT.